This record concerns one T cell receptor (beta chain) sequence. No antigen is known for it. Per-nucleotide qualities are absent, and no much larger clonotype sits a single base away. The CDR3 runs 17 residues from the cysteine to the phenylalanine. Only the CDR3 DNA stays, 51 bases, in frame from base 1. In the germline V gene (reference sequence), CDR1 corresponds to SGHNT and CDR2 to YYREEE. The junction carries 22 bases between V and J, which are trimmed by 5 bases and 2 bases respectively. Using the deep immunoSEQ assay, TCR CDR3 regions were amplified from genomic DNA by multiplex PCR. Extracted genomic DNA from each cell subset was spread evenly across all wells of several immunoSEQ 96-well plates, with each plate serving as a replicate. For sorted subsets, each replicate PCR was loaded with about 0.2 ug genomic DNA, equivalent to 30,000 or so T cell genomes. Purified libraries were measured with a Qubit 3.0 fluorometer, size-checked on a Bioanalyzer 2100, and measured again with the KAPA Library Quantification kit. Every immunoSEQ 96-well plate was sequenced on a separate single-read 150-cycle Illumina NextSeq 550 flow cell. The study's own analysis went as follows. Because the immunoSEQ output held only junctional sequences and lacked quality scores, the filtering could not match the filtering applied to full-length reads. To assign V/J genes and CDR3, sequences were annotated using PyIR, a Python wrapper for IgBLAST v1.9, with IMGT germline references. Any read was removed if the V/J assignment was weak (E-value above 1e-6), the CDR3 was missing, or the read contained stop codons, out-of-frame junctions, or ambiguous translated residues. V3J clonotypes were defined as sequences sharing an identical inferred V gene, J gene, and CDR3 amino acid sequence. Percentage overlap between repertoires was computed as shared unique clonotypes divided by the size of the smaller repertoire. Richness of each repertoire was evaluated using RTK rarefaction, the Chao1 estimator, and Recon v2.1 estimates of unobserved clonotypes. Generation probabilities were computed with OLGA for all TCRbeta clonotypes obtained by the gDNA method from a few donors. TCRdb took over this immuneACCESS table, retaining in-frame rearrangements with V and J assigned. Such tables are incomplete; in checked studies, under half of the missing clones stem from an unresolved V gene, and the remainder is unexplained. V and J calls and clone size are as listed in that table; D and trimming were resolved from the DNA. This sample holds approximately 2.3 million clones; 85% to 95% were observed only once. Around 0.4% of the sample comes from the top ten.

These data originate in a study of shared clonotypes between healthy human individuals (dated by TCRdb to 2018 to 2021). At the level of the whole study: A couple of women and a few men aged 18 to 49 years were included in the cohort. For each donor, three plates each were used for CD4 naive and CD4 memory, two plates were used for CD8 naive, and one plate was used for CD8 memory. To estimate repertoire size and how much clonotype sharing occurs between individuals, the study deeply sequenced the blood TCR repertoires of five healthy adults. Libraries were prepared and TCR repertoires were sequenced by different laboratories using diverse techniques, in order to increase sequencing depth and limit assay-specific biases. Leukapheresis yielded between about 0.94 and 8.9 billion PBMCs per donor. Results the study describes overall, beyond this receptor: Compared with non-shared clonotypes, the clonotypes found in all four sorted-subset donors had higher generation probabilities. Pairwise subsampling led to the expectation that sequencing depth would affect the degree of clonotype sharing among donors. Naive subsets generally had larger estimated clonotype richness than memory subsets. Sharing across four donors was observed for around 5% of naive CD4, 3.5% of naive CD8, over 2% of memory CD4, and about 0.38% of memory CD8 clonotypes. Because the study included a small number of donors, the genetic and exposure-history diversity represented was limited. Incomplete sequencing was indicated by rarefaction of sorted-subset datasets, despite the large sequencing depth. Only blood was sampled, and tissue TCR repertoires likely differ from those in blood.

Healthy HIV-negative adults with no recently reported acute infections or vaccinations were included as donors. Every donor was a Caucasian adult living in Nashville, Tennessee, USA. Magnetic negative selection was used to enrich CD4+ T cells, after which naive cells were positively selected on CD45RA and the negative fraction became the memory subset. Blood was collected by leukapheresis, and PBMCs were isolated by Ficoll-Histopaque density gradient centrifugation and then cryopreserved in liquid nitrogen vapor phase. Analytical flow cytometry was used to check the purity and quantity of each magnetically sorted T cell population. From each sorted fraction, genomic DNA was isolated and quantified by UV absorbance on a Nanodrop 2000c.

This TCR was sampled from a man younger than 35 in good health. Some clones in this sample may be carry-over from other donors' samples. Sequencing was performed on naive CD4+ T cells from PBMCs. What this sample's cell subset or site label stands for: CD45RA+ positively selected. The chain is made from TRBV5-4 and TRBJ2-5; possibly the D gene is TRBD2, per 5 matching bases. The nucleotide sequence reads as follows: TGTGCCAGCAGGGGAGACGTCGGGAACGCGAGACAAGAGACCCAGTACTTC. Its amino acids are CASRGDVGNARQETQYF.